This TCR beta chain comes out of a study of shared clonotypes between healthy human individuals. The table came from immunoSEQ multiplex PCR; TCRdb's copy has only in-frame clones and leaves some out. The repertoire holds about 1.4 million clones, with around 97% as singletons. V shed 6 bases and J 7 bases; nucleotides not matched to a gene: 8. Looked up from germline, CDR1 is SGHDT and CDR2 is YYEEEE. CDR3 length equals 13 residues. The clonotype originates from a man aged 30-40 years in good health. Sequenced: naive CD4+ T cells sorted from blood. Subset specified: CD45RA+ positively selected. This sequence joins TRBV5-6 and TRBJ2-7; 9 positions match TRBD1. Here the CDR3 DNA reads TGTGCCAGCATCCGGACAGGGGTTGGGGAGCAGTACTTC. Translated: CASIRTGVGEQYF.